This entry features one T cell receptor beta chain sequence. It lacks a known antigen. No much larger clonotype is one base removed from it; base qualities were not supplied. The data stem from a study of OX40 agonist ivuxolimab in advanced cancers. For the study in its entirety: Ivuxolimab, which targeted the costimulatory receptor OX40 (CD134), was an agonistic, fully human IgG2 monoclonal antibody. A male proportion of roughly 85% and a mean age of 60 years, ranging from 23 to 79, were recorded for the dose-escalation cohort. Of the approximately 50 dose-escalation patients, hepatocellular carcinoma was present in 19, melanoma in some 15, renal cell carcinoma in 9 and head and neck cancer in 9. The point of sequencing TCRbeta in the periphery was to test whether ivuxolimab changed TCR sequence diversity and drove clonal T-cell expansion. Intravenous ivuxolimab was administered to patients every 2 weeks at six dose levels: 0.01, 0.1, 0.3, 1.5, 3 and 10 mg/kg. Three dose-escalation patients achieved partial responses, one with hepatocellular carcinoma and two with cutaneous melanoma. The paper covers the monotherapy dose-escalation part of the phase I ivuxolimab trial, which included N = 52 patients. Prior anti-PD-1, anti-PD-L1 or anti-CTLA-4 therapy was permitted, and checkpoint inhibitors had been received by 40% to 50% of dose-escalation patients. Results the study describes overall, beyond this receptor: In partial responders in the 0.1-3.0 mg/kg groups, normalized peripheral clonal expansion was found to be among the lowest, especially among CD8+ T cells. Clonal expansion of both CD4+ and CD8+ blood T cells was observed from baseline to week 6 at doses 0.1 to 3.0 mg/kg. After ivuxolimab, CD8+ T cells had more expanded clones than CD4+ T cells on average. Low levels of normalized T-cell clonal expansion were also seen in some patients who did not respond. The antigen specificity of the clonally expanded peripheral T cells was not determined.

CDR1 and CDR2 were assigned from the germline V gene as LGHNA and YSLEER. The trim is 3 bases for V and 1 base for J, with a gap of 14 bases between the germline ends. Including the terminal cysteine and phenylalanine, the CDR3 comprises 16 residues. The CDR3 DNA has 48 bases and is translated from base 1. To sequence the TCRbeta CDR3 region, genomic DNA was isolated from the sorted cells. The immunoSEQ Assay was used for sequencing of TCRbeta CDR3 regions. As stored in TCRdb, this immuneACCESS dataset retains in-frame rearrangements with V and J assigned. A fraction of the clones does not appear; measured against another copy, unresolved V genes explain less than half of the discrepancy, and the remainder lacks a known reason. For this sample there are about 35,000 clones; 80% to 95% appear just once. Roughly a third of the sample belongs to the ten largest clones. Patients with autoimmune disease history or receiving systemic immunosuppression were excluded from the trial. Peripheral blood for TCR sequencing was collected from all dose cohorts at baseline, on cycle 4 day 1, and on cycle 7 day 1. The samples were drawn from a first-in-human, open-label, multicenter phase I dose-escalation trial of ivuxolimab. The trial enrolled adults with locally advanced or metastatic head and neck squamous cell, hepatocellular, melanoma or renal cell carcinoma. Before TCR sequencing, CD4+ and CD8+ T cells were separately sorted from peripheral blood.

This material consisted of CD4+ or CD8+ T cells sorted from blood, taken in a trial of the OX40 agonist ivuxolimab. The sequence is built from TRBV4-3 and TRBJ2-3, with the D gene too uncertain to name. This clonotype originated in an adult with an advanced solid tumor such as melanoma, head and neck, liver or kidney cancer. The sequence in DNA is TGCGCCAGCAGCCACAAGATGGGCCACGGCACAGATACGCAGTATTTT. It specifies CASSHKMGHGTDTQYF.